The 24 T cell receptor beta chains below come from one sample, sequenced in a study of early stage breast cancer tumors. Produced via immunoSEQ multiplex PCR; TCRdb's table is partial and in-frame only. This sample has approximately 33,000 clones, with more than 65% found just once. Sequencing was performed on blood. These receptors came from a person between 35 and 49 years old with breast cancer.

The rearrangement links TRBV6-5 to TRBJ2-7; TRBD2 matches 10 bases. The V segment lost 4 bases and the J segment 2 bases; nucleotides outside the gene matches: 8. The CDR3 is made up of 16 amino acids. Germline CDR1 MNHEY, CDR2 SVGAGI. In DNA, the CDR3 is TGTGCCAGCAGTTCCTCGATCCTAGCGGGGGCCTACGAGCAGTACTTC. It yields the protein CASSSSILAGAYEQYF.

V gene TRBV4-1 combines with J gene TRBJ2-3; TRBD2 matches at 10 bases. J was trimmed by 6 bases and V by 6 bases; bases with no gene match: 12. Germline V gives CDR1 MGHRA, CDR2 YSYEKL. CDR3 length: 16 residues. CDR3 nucleotide sequence: TGCGCCAGCAGTCAATTGCGGACTAGCGGAGACGATACGCAGTATTTT. It specifies CASSQLRTSGDDTQYF.

CDR3 DNA sequence: TGTGCCAGCAGTAAATTCCGGGATCCCATTATGCACACCTTC. The encoded protein is CASSKFRDPIMHTF. The chain uses TRBV6-1 and TRBJ1-2; unclear D gene. The CDR3 covers 14 residues. Trimming cost V 5 bases and J 12 bases, with 22 bases left between them. The germline CDR1 and CDR2 sequences are MNHNS and SASEGT.

The V gene is TRBV2, the J gene TRBJ2-3, with 8 bases identical to TRBD2. The CDR3 consists of 14 residues. Germline CDR1 and CDR2: SNHLY and FYNNEI. V lost 3 bases and J lost 8; bases outside the gene matches: 7. CDR3 DNA sequence: TGTGCCAGCAGTGATCAGCGGGAGTGGGGTACGCAGTATTTT. Encoded protein: CASSDQREWGTQYF.

The gene calls are TRBV7-3 and TRBJ2-1; D gene ambiguous. This CDR3 comprises 13 residues. CDR1 and CDR2 from the germline V gene are SGHTA and FQGTGA. The V and J ends lost 5 bases and 3 bases respectively, with 8 bases between them. This chain's CDR3 is CASSVTLYNEQFF. The CDR3 bases are TGTGCCAGCAGCGTGACGCTCTACAATGAGCAGTTCTTC.

The genes are TRBV25-1 and TRBJ1-2; D is unresolved. The germline CDR1 and CDR2 sequences are MGHDK and SYGVNS. Trimming removed 3 bases from V and 7 bases from J, with 12 bases in between. The CDR3 covers 13 residues. The CDR3 bases are TGTGCCAGCAGTGAGGCTGCACCGGGTGGCTACACCTTC. Residues: CASSEAAPGGYTF.

A few counts support this clone. The rearrangement uses TRBV6-6 and TRBJ1-2; a weak D match, TRBD1 (5 bases). With 0 bases removed from V and 5 bases from J, the gap between germline ends came to 13 bases. The germline V gene encodes CDR1 MNHNY and CDR2 SVGAGI (reference sequence). The CDR3 spans 15 residues. CDR3 protein: CASSYSITGSYGYTF. For the CDR3, the DNA is TGTGCCAGCAGTTACTCGATTACAGGTTCTTATGGCTACACCTTC.

The chain couples TRBV7-8 to TRBJ2-6; TRBD2 matches at 8 bases. After removal of 8 bases from V and 0 bases from J, the junction contained 3 bases not matched to a gene. The germline V gene has CDR1 SGHVS and CDR2 FQNEAQ. The CDR3 runs 15 residues. CDR3 in amino acids: CASERGSSGANVLTF. CDR3 nucleotide sequence: TGTGCCAGCGAGCGGGGGAGCTCTGGGGCCAACGTCCTGACTTTC.

The chain carries TRBV5-5 and TRBJ2-5; 16 bases fit TRBD2. The V segment lost 4 bases and the J segment 5 bases; nucleotides outside the gene matches: 11. This CDR3 spans 18 amino acids. Looked up from germline, CDR1 is SGHKS and CDR2 is YYEKEE (reference sequence). Here the CDR3 DNA reads TGTGCCAGCAGCCCGGGACTAGCGGGAGGGCCGGGCGTGGAGACCCAGTACTTC. Translating it yields CASSPGLAGGPGVETQYF.

The chain employs TRBV27 and TRBJ2-2; D possibly corresponds to TRBD2 (5 bases). Per germline, CDR1 MNHEY and CDR2 SMNVEV (reference sequence). The ends were cut back, 0 bases at V and 8 bases at J, with 7 bases in the middle. This CDR3 region has 13 residues. The CDR3 coding sequence is TGTGCCAGCAGTTTATCGCGCGGGGGGGAGCTGTTTTTT. Translated, it gives CASSLSRGGELFF.

The V call is TRBV7-2, the J call TRBJ2-5, with 14 bases lining up with TRBD2. Trimming took 0 bases from V and 6 from J; bases not matched to a gene: 6. Germline V lookup: CDR1 SGHTA, CDR2 FQGNSA. The CDR3 consists of 17 residues. The CDR3 here is CASSLAGGLAGVKTQYF. DNA for the CDR3: TGTGCCAGCAGCTTAGCAGGGGGACTAGCGGGAGTAAAGACCCAGTACTTC.

This clone has a single count. The V and J genes are TRBV19 and TRBJ1-2; 11 nucleotides match TRBD1. The CDR3 is 16 amino acids. With 3 bases clipped from V and 4 bases from J, the junction kept 7 bases outside the gene matches. The germline CDR1 and CDR2 sequences are LNHDA and SQIVND (reference sequence). The CDR3, as DNA: TGTGCCAGTAGTATTGGCGGGACAGGGGGTGTCTATGGCTACACCTTC. Protein product: CASSIGGTGGVYGYTF.

The V call is TRBV19, the J call TRBJ2-1; D gene uncertain. This CDR3 comprises 15 residues. The germline V gene has CDR1 LNHDA and CDR2 SQIVND (reference sequence). V lost 2 bases and J 9 bases, leaving 17 bases between the germline ends. As DNA, the CDR3 is TGTGCCAGTAGTATAACGTACTGGGGTGATTCTGAGCAGTTCTTC. Its protein is CASSITYWGDSEQFF.

The rearrangement uses TRBV7-6 and TRBJ2-3; D not certain. The CDR3 spans 14 residues. Germline CDR1 is SGHVS and CDR2 is FNYEAQ. Trimming pared 1 base from V and 2 bases from J, leaving 7 bases between. Written as DNA, the CDR3 is TGTGCCAGCAGCTTAGACAGCAACACAGATACGCAGTATTTT. It translates to CASSLDSNTDTQYF.

This rearrangement joins TRBV7-2 to TRBJ2-2, with D perhaps matching TRBD2 (5 bases). The CDR3 loop spans 15 amino acids. The germline V and J ends were trimmed by 5 bases and 4 bases, with 14 bases remaining between them. Per germline, CDR1 SGHTA and CDR2 FQGNSA. CDR3 in DNA: TGTGCCAGCAGCGGGAGTGTGGTCGGCACCGGGGAGCTGTTTTTT. It yields the protein CASSGSVVGTGELFF.

The chain is built from TRBV5-1 and TRBJ2-5, with a weak D call TRBD1 (6 bases). V lost 2 bases, J lost 2 bases, and 13 bases lay in between. CDR1 SGHRS and CDR2 YFSETQ come from the germline V gene. This CDR3 contains 15 residues. The CDR3 region has the DNA TGCGCCAGCAGCTTACAGGGTACTAGGCAAGAGACCCAGTACTTC. Protein sequence: CASSLQGTRQETQYF.

The chain is built from TRBV14 and TRBJ1-4, with TRBD1 as a possible D gene (5 bases). Germline CDR1 is SGHDN and CDR2 is FVKESK. V lost 1 base and J 4 bases, leaving 13 bases between the germline ends. The CDR3 has 16 amino acids. The CDR3 region has the DNA TGTGCCAGCAGCCAAGTCACAGGCCTACGTAATGAAAAACTGTTTTTT. Translated, it gives CASSQVTGLRNEKLFF.

The chain links TRBV5-6 to TRBJ2-1, with 8 bases fitting TRBD2. The CDR3 consists of 16 residues. In germline, CDR1 is SGHDT, CDR2 YYEEEE. The trim removed 2 bases at V and 6 bases at J, leaving 10 bases unmatched. This chain's CDR3 is CASSFSYREGINEQFF. CDR3 nucleotides: TGTGCCAGCAGCTTTTCCTACCGGGAGGGTATCAATGAGCAGTTCTTC.

The J gene is TRBJ2-5, the V gene TRBV5-6; the D gene is possibly TRBD2 (7 bases). This CDR3 has 15 amino acids. The ends were cut back, 3 bases at V and 7 bases at J, with 19 bases in the middle. The germline gives CDR1 SGHDT, CDR2 YYEEEE. The CDR3 DNA sequence: TGTGCCAGCAGCTCCCTATTAAGGGGAGGGGGGACCCAGTACTTC. Protein sequence: CASSSLLRGGGTQYF.

The chain carries TRBV10-3 and TRBJ1-2; maybe TRBD1 (5 bases). Per germline, CDR1 ENHRY and CDR2 SYGVKD. V lost 1 base and J 0 bases, leaving 9 bases between the germline ends. There are 15 residues in the CDR3. CDR3 in amino acids: CAISEFGGSNYGYTF. CDR3 nucleotide sequence: TGTGCCATCAGTGAGTTCGGGGGTTCTAACTATGGCTACACCTTC.

J is TRBJ1-5 and V is TRBV6-5, with 9 bases that match TRBD1. V shed 6 bases and J 1 base; nucleotides not matched to a gene: 4. Germline V CDR1 and CDR2: MNHEY, SVGAGI. The CDR3 is 15 amino acids. CDR3 coding DNA: TGTGCCAGCAGACGACAGGGGGGAAGCAATCAGCCCCAGCATTTT. Residues: CASRRQGGSNQPQHF.

This clone was recorded a few times. The chain has TRBV6-4 and TRBJ2-1; TRBD2 matches at 9 bases. Germline CDR1 reads MRHNA; CDR2 reads SNTAGT. Trimming at V came to 3 bases and at J to 7 bases, leaving 7 bases not matched to a gene. The CDR3 runs to 15 residues. CDR3 sequence reads: CASSDLAGSGNEQFF. The CDR3, as DNA: TGTGCCAGCAGTGATCTAGCGGGATCGGGGAATGAGCAGTTCTTC.

CDR3 nucleotide sequence: TGTGCCAGCAGCTTACGACAGGCTAGCACAGATACGCAGTATTTT. Its protein product is CASSLRQASTDTQYF. This sequence joins TRBV11-2 and TRBJ2-3; a possible D gene is TRBD1 (6 bases). Trimming cost V 2 bases and J 0 bases, with 9 bases left between them. The length of the CDR3 is 15 residues. Germline V gives CDR1 SGHAT, CDR2 FQNNGV.

The rearrangement links TRBV7-2 to TRBJ1-3; no definite D call. The germline gives CDR1 SGHTA, CDR2 FQGNSA. V gave up 5 bases and J gave up 5 bases, with 10 bases separating them. The CDR3 totals 13 residues. The CDR3 loop reads CASSLDQRNTIYF. CDR3 nucleotide sequence: TGTGCCAGCAGCCTAGACCAAAGAAACACCATATATTTT.